This T cell receptor beta chain is drawn from a study of blood T cell repertoires in COVID-19. This clone was counted a few times. The protocol was immunoSEQ multiplex PCR, while the TCRdb copy is restricted to in-frame clones and leaves out a portion. The sample holds roughly 250,000 clones, roughly 93% seen once. This CDR3 is 14 amino acids long. The germline V and J ends were trimmed by 4 bases and 0 bases, with 6 bases remaining between them. CDR1 is SGHTA and CDR2 is FQGNSA in the germline V gene. The material sequenced was PBMCs or T cells enriched from blood (not recorded which). The clonotype originates from a woman aged 40 to 50 with acute COVID-19. The genes are TRBV7-2 and TRBJ2-2; D not certain. CDR3 in DNA: TGTGCCAGCAGCTCAGGAACGAACACCGGGGAGCTGTTTTTT. Amino acid sequence: CASSSGTNTGELFF. The complete variable domain, with remaining parts taken from reference TRBV7-2 and TRBJ2-2, reads GAGVSQSPSNKVTEKGKDVELRCDPISGHTALYWYRQSLGQGLEFLIYFQGNSAPDKSGLPSDRFSAERTGGSVSTLTIQRTQQEDSAVYLCASSSGTNTGELFFGEGSRLTVL.